The rows below give T cell receptor beta chains drawn from one sample of a study of OX40 agonist ivuxolimab in advanced cancers. Some clones are missing from TCRdb's copy, which holds only in-frame ones; the method was immunoSEQ multiplex PCR. The table records around 62,000 clones, approximately 90% of them present only once. Source: CD4+ or CD8+ T cells sorted from blood, taken in a trial of the OX40 agonist ivuxolimab. The origin of the receptors is an adult with an advanced solid tumor such as melanoma, head and neck, liver or kidney cancer. Each CDR3 is given with its conserved first and last residue.

cdr3_aa j_call v_call
CASSLLGMGEQYF TRBJ2-7 TRBV28
CASSPLGQLNTEAFF TRBJ1-1 TRBV28
CASSLQTSGENIQYF TRBJ2-4 TRBV25-1
CASSGLGSGVLKYF TRBJ2-7 TRBV6-1
CASSILGTRIAGELFF TRBJ2-2 TRBV19
CASSYRQYSNQPQHF TRBJ1-5 TRBV5-6
CASSLGAGATDTQYF TRBJ2-3 TRBV7-2
CSARSTGGYTF TRBJ1-2 TRBV20-1
CASSRGLAGDTQYF TRBJ2-3 TRBV14
CASSLSRLGSGEQFF TRBJ2-1 TRBV7-9
CASSLVGLQETQYF TRBJ2-5 TRBV7-2
CASSTNRLAGGNEQFF TRBJ2-1 TRBV19
CASSLVAARDTQYF TRBJ2-3 TRBV27
CASSYSSYEQYF TRBJ2-7 TRBV6-5
CSVGGGNTDTQYF TRBJ2-3 TRBV29-1
CASSLRVDEKLFF TRBJ1-4 TRBV18
CASSVGWGGNHNEQFF TRBJ2-1 TRBV9
CASSLSGVPYEQYF TRBJ2-7 TRBV7-9
CASSLAGETQYF TRBJ2-5 TRBV5-1
CASRTGVTNEKLFF TRBJ1-4 TRBV6-1
CASSGRHLPWETQYF TRBJ2-5 TRBV27
CASSETGTGGRSYGYTF TRBJ1-2 TRBV25-1
CASSLASAGVYEQYF TRBJ2-7 TRBV7-2
CASSLGRGETQYF TRBJ2-5 TRBV6-6
CASSPRSSGNEQYF TRBJ2-7 TRBV6-6
CASNRHGGANTGELFF TRBJ2-2 TRBV2
CASSRESTDTQYF TRBJ2-3 TRBV4-3
CASSPGQQSYNEQFF TRBJ2-1 TRBV7-9
CASSPGTGDQPQHF TRBJ1-5 TRBV7-9
CASSPDRVVSDTQYF TRBJ2-3 TRBV27
CASSQELGFGRDTDTQYF TRBJ2-3 TRBV14
CASRTGGPTDTQYF TRBJ2-3 TRBV19
CASSPRDRHEKGAFF TRBJ1-1 TRBV28
CASSLATGNYNEQFF TRBJ2-1 TRBV11-2
CASRPGQGFLVGYTF TRBJ1-2 TRBV28
CASSLDGDTEAFF TRBJ1-1 TRBV11-3
CASSGGQGIFLRAFF TRBJ1-1 TRBV10-2
CASSPLTGDNSPLHF TRBJ1-6 TRBV5-6
CAIRGTNYEQYF TRBJ2-7 TRBV10-3
CASSPRGPAFF TRBJ1-1 TRBV7-9
CASSLAVSGVNEQFF TRBJ2-1 TRBV5-1
CASSLPGLAAYEQYF TRBJ2-7 TRBV28
CASNPDASSADTQYF TRBJ2-3 TRBV9